This T cell receptor (beta chain) was captured in a study of CD8+CD57+ T cells in acquired aplastic anemia. Study information: When averaged, DNA from sorted CD4+ and CD8+ cells came to approximately 3.2 ug. Researchers reported that healthy donors averaged about 11 million reads for CD4+ cells.

Findings of the study overall: Between the patient and control groups, CD8+ Simpson's diversity did not differ significantly. Found in both controls and patients were fewer than 35 CD8+ CDR3 sequences.

Profiling of TCR beta VDJ combinations and CDR3 sequences used genomic DNA as template. TCRdb itself ran the reads through MiXCR, one entry per CDR3 protein. This table holds 60,000 or so distinct CDR3 sequences, 45% to 70% found once. About this clonotype: No antigen is known for it.

The junction had 3 bases not matched to a gene; V was cut back by 5 bases and J by 3 bases. Germline CDR1 reads LNHDA; CDR2 reads SQIVND (reference sequence). The CDR3 consists of 14 residues. The source of this sequence is a human donor in good health, serving as a control. The sequenced sample consisted of sorted CD4+, CD8+, or CD8+CD57+ T cells (not recorded which) from PBMCs. The chain couples TRBV19 to TRBJ2-7, with 11 bases fitting TRBD2. This CDR3 is CASSGTSGFYEQYF. CDR3 DNA sequence: TGTGCCAGTAGTGGGACTAGCGGCTTCTACGAGCAGTACTTC.